One sample yielded the 10 T cell receptor beta chains listed below, sequenced in a study of OX40 agonist ivuxolimab in advanced cancers. Sequencing was performed with immunoSEQ multiplex PCR; in TCRdb, only in-frame clones are kept and a portion is missing. This sample has roughly 70,000 clones, with around 88% found just once. The starting material was CD4+ or CD8+ T cells sorted from blood, obtained in a trial of the OX40 agonist ivuxolimab. All receptors derive from an adult with an advanced solid tumor such as melanoma, head and neck, liver or kidney cancer.

The chain employs TRBV7-6 and TRBJ1-1, with a weak D call TRBD1 (6 bases). Germline lookup yields CDR1 SGHVS and CDR2 FNYEAQ. V was shortened by 3 bases and J by 0 bases, with 11 bases between the two germline ends. The CDR3 runs 15 residues. The DNA of the CDR3 is TGTGCCAGCAGCTTCCTGACAGGTTTGAACACTGAAGCTTTCTTT. It translates to CASSFLTGLNTEAFF. Complete variable domain (other parts from reference TRBV7-6 and TRBJ1-1): GAGVSQSPRYKVTKRGQDVALRCDPISGHVSLYWYRQALGQGPEFLTYFNYEAQQDKSGLPNDRFSAERPEGSISTLTIQRTEQRDSAMYRCASSFLTGLNTEAFFGQGTRLTVV.

This chain uses TRBV7-2 with TRBJ1-1; D ambiguous. Germline V gives CDR1 SGHTA, CDR2 FQGNSA. Between the trimmed V and J ends, which lost 2 bases and 4 bases, there was a span of 14 bases. The CDR3 runs 15 residues. CDR3 sequence reads: CASSLSPAAGTEAFF. In DNA, the CDR3 is TGTGCCAGCAGCTTATCACCCGCGGCGGGCACTGAAGCTTTCTTT.

The rearrangement joins TRBV6-5 to TRBJ2-5; 11 nucleotides align to TRBD2. The CDR3 has 15 amino acids. V lost 0 bases, J lost 3 bases, and 0 bases stayed unmatched. Looked up from germline, CDR1 is MNHEY and CDR2 is SVGAGI. The CDR3 nucleotides read TGTGCCAGCAGTTACTCGGGACTAGCGGAAGAGACCCAGTACTTC. It specifies CASSYSGLAEETQYF.

CDR3 loop: CSVRLYAYSNEQFF. CDR3 sequence (DNA): TGCAGCGTTAGACTCTACGCCTATAGCAATGAGCAGTTCTTC. V usage is TRBV29-1 and J usage is TRBJ2-1; no definite D call. V was clipped by 5 bases and J by 6 bases, with 17 bases between them. Germline V CDR1 and CDR2: SQVTM, ANQGSEA. This CDR3 is 14 amino acids long.

The chain is built from TRBV6-5 and TRBJ2-1; D is unclear. The CDR3 loop spans 15 amino acids. Per the germline V gene, CDR1 is MNHEY and CDR2 is SVGAGI. Trimming took 5 bases from V and 0 from J, leaving 11 bases between them. The CDR3 loop is CASSARLSSYNEQFF. The CDR3 DNA is TGTGCCAGCAGTGCGAGATTGAGCTCCTACAATGAGCAGTTCTTC.

The chain is built from TRBV6-1 and TRBJ2-1; 8 bases line up with TRBD1. Losses at the gene ends were 8 bases for V and 3 bases for J; bases not matched to a gene: 3. Germline V gene sequence: CDR1 MNHNS, CDR2 SASEGT. This CDR3 is 13 amino acids long. The CDR3 protein is CASRQGNYNEQFF. DNA for the CDR3: TGTGCCAGCCGACAGGGGAACTACAATGAGCAGTTCTTC.

V is TRBV6-6 and J is TRBJ2-2; D remains ambiguous. The CDR3 sequence is 13 residues long. Trimming took off 4 bases at V and 3 bases at J, with 6 bases between the two ends. Germline CDR1 and CDR2: MNHNY and SVGAGI (reference sequence). This chain's CDR3 is CASSSTYTGELFF. CDR3 in DNA: TGTGCCAGCAGTTCTACGTACACCGGGGAGCTGTTTTTT.

This clone was seen a few times. The chain links TRBV28 to TRBJ1-4; tentative D call: TRBD1 (5 bases). The CDR3 is 16 residues long. CDR1 is MDHEN and CDR2 is SYDVKM in the germline V gene. V was trimmed by 3 bases and J by 6 bases, leaving 17 bases between them. CDR3 in DNA: TGTGCCAGCAGTTTGGTGTGGGGGGGAGCGGATGAAAAACTGTTTTTT. This gives the protein CASSLVWGGADEKLFF.

J is TRBJ1-1 and V is TRBV5-4; D uncertain. The germline V and J ends were trimmed by 3 bases and 3 bases, with 12 bases remaining between them. CDR3 length: 14 amino acids. Germline loops: CDR1 SGHNT, CDR2 YYREEE (reference sequence). The chain's CDR3 is CASSSPGRDTEAFF. Here the CDR3 DNA reads TGTGCCAGCAGCTCCCCGGGTCGGGACACTGAAGCTTTCTTT.

The genes are TRBV6-1 and TRBJ2-5, with 7 nucleotides matching TRBD2. Trimming cost V 8 bases and J 4 bases; bases outside gene matches: 7. Germline V gene data show CDR1 as MNHNS and CDR2 as SASEGT. CDR3 length equals 13 residues. The CDR3 loop is CASRTGGPETQYF. In DNA form, the CDR3 reads TGTGCCAGCCGTACGGGGGGTCCAGAGACCCAGTACTTC.